This TCR beta chain was found in a study of T cells in Graves' hyperthyroidism and ophthalmopathy. As for the study in general: Peripheral blood collection took place at initial diagnosis, before any treatment.

The investigators amplified TCR beta CDR3 regions from RNA transcripts. During a first-round RT-PCR of the TCR CDR3, the HTBI primer set was used. TCRdb reprocessed the multiplex PCR reads via MiXCR and lists one record per CDR3 protein. The sample includes 300,000 or so distinct CDR3 sequences, around a fifth of them seen just once. General study points: Ophthalmopathy, as predicted by the model, came a median approximately 5.9 months after the prediction.

This clonotype was counted ten times or more. Its antigen is not identified. Unmatched junction bases numbered 2, after V lost 0 bases and J lost 3 bases. The CDR3 length is 14 residues. CDR1 is DFQATT and CDR2 is SNEGSKA in the germline V gene (reference sequence). Sequencing used blood. The sequence was obtained from a woman in her 50s with Graves' hyperthyroidism. This chain connects TRBV20-1 to TRBJ2-7; TRBD2 matches 10 bases. CDR3 sequence: CSAREGTSVYEQYF. CDR3 in DNA: TGCAGTGCTAGAGAAGGGACTAGCGTCTACGAGCAGTACTTC.